This TCR beta chain originates from a study of blood T cell repertoires in COVID-19. On the study more broadly: From T cells, B-cell-depleted T cells, or PBMCs came the material, which was cDNA or gDNA.

The ends lost 4 bases at V and 3 bases at J; junction bases unmatched: 5. The CDR3 spans 14 residues. Per the germline V gene, CDR1 is LNHDA and CDR2 is SQIVND (reference sequence). Patients at the Seattle site were enrolled during active infection and followed longitudinally. Source study methods: Estimation of nucleated cell counts was performed using reference gene primer amplification. The data were produced by immunoSEQ multiplex PCR, yet TCRdb's version contains in-frame clones alone and is incomplete. Clone size and the V and J calls come from that table; the DNA yielded D and trimming. The repertoire includes approximately 75,000 clones, roughly 90% of them detected once, and about 6.5% sits in the top ten.

V and J are TRBV19 and TRBJ2-7; 8 nucleotides line up with TRBD1. The clonotype was recovered from a man older than 75 with COVID-19, enrolled during active disease. Sequencing used peripheral blood. CDR3 amino acids: CASSRTGTGYEQYF. CDR3 DNA sequence: TGTGCCAGTAGTAGAACCGGGACAGGCTACGAGCAGTACTTC.